The 10 T cell receptor beta chains given below trace back to one sample, sequenced in a study of cytomegalovirus exposure and HLA in healthy donors. The PCR made use of 60 Vbeta and 13 Jbeta primers. The method was immunoSEQ multiplex PCR; TCRdb's version includes in-frame clones alone and lacks a portion of them. This sample has under 200,000 clones; about 82% occur once, and the top ten carry about 2.3%. Material: PBMCs. These receptors originate from a woman aged 45-65 years in good health and CMV-seronegative.

The chain joins TRBV2 to TRBJ2-3; D gene ambiguous. This CDR3 has 13 amino acids. Germline CDR1 SNHLY, CDR2 FYNNEI. V was cut by 8 bases and J by 2 bases, with 11 bases left in between. CDR3 sequence reads: CASVSEATDTQYF. CDR3 nucleotides: TGTGCCAGCGTCAGCGAGGCCACAGATACGCAGTATTTT.

The chain is built from TRBV28 and TRBJ2-3, with TRBD1 as a possible D gene (6 bases). Trimming took 4 bases from V and 2 from J, leaving 13 bases between them. The germline V gene has CDR1 MDHEN and CDR2 SYDVKM. This CDR3 has 15 residues. Here the CDR3 reads CASSSGQSYTDTQYF. CDR3 coding DNA: TGTGCCAGCAGTTCCGGACAGAGTTACACAGATACGCAGTATTTT. The full variable domain, rest sourced from reference TRBV28 and TRBJ2-3, is DVKVTQSSRYLVKRTGEKVFLECVQDMDHENMFWYRQDPGLGLRLIYFSYDVKMKEKGDIPEGYSVSREKKERFSLILESASTNQTSMYLCASSSGQSYTDTQYFGPGTRLTVL.

This chain joins TRBV5-1 and TRBJ2-1; 11 bases match TRBD2. The CDR3 sequence is 15 residues long. Unmatched junction bases numbered 5, after V lost 4 bases and J lost 5 bases. Germline loops: CDR1 SGHRS, CDR2 YFSETQ. The CDR3, as DNA: TGCGCCAGCAGCCCAACTAGCGGGAGTAACAATGAGCAGTTCTTC. Protein: CASSPTSGSNNEQFF.

The chain combines TRBV7-2 with TRBJ2-1; tentative D call: TRBD2 (6 bases). The CDR3 sequence is 17 residues long. V was shortened by 1 base and J by 0 bases, with 13 bases between the two germline ends. CDR1 is SGHTA, CDR2 FQGNSA, per germline. CDR3 amino acids: CASSLGPRGSSYNEQFF. The CDR3 bases are TGTGCCAGCAGCTTAGGCCCCCGGGGGAGCTCCTACAATGAGCAGTTCTTC. The variable domain in full, completed from reference TRBV7-2 and TRBJ2-1, reads GAGVSQSPSNKVTEKGKDVELRCDPISGHTALYWYRQSLGQGLEFLIYFQGNSAPDKSGLPSDRFSAERTGGSVSTLTIQRTQQEDSAVYLCASSLGPRGSSYNEQFFGPGTRLTVL.

The V and J genes are TRBV14 and TRBJ2-1; 10 bases align to TRBD2. Germline CDR1 and CDR2: SGHDN and FVKESK. The CDR3 covers 18 residues. V was clipped by 1 base and J by 6 bases; unmatched bases: 12. DNA of the CDR3: TGTGCCAGCAGCCAAGTCCCTGGGGCTAGCGGGAGTCTCAATGAGCAGTTCTTC. Translating gives CASSQVPGASGSLNEQFF.

J is TRBJ1-1 and V is TRBV18, with 7 bases matching TRBD1. V was pared by 2 bases and J by 3 bases, with 6 bases of the junction left unmatched. CDR1 and CDR2 (germline): KGHSH, LQKENI. The CDR3 is made up of 15 amino acids. In DNA form, the CDR3 reads TGTGCCAGCTCACCAGGAGGGGGCCAATACACTGAAGCTTTCTTT. This gives the protein CASSPGGGQYTEAFF.

This chain links TRBV19 with TRBJ2-7; D uncertain. The CDR3 consists of 14 residues. The germline V gene encodes CDR1 LNHDA and CDR2 SQIVND (reference sequence). V was shortened by 3 bases and J by 2 bases, with 11 bases between the two germline ends. CDR3 residues: CASSIPQRAYEQYF. The CDR3 nucleotides are TGTGCCAGTAGTATCCCTCAACGGGCCTACGAGCAGTACTTC. Combining the CDR3 with reference TRBV19 and TRBJ2-7 gives the whole variable domain DGGITQSPKYLFRKEGQNVTLSCEQNLNHDAMYWYRQDPGQGLRLIYYSQIVNDFQKGDIAEGYSVSREKKESFPLTVTSAQKNPTAFYLCASSIPQRAYEQYFGPGTRLTVT.

The J gene is TRBJ2-6, the V gene TRBV27, with a possible D match to TRBD1 (5 bases). The germline CDR1 and CDR2 sequences are MNHEY and SMNVEV (reference sequence). Between the trimmed V and J ends, which lost 5 bases and 0 bases, there was a span of 20 bases. The CDR3 contains 19 residues. In DNA, the CDR3 is TGTGCCAGCAGTCCCGAGGATGGGGCCCCTAGCTCTGGGGCCAACGTCCTGACTTTC. The encoded protein is CASSPEDGAPSSGANVLTF.

V usage is TRBV14 and J usage is TRBJ1-2; D possibly corresponds to TRBD1 (6 bases). This CDR3 contains 15 residues. Trimming removed 1 base at V and 1 base at J, with 10 bases between. The germline V gene has CDR1 SGHDN and CDR2 FVKESK. The CDR3 DNA reads as TGTGCCAGCAGCCAAGGGGGGGGGCATAACTATGGCTACACCTTC. It codes for CASSQGGGHNYGYTF.

The V gene is TRBV5-1, the J gene TRBJ2-1, with TRBD2 identical over 7 bases. There are 15 residues in the CDR3. The junction had 3 bases not matched to a gene; V was cut back by 1 base and J by 2 bases. Germline loops: CDR1 SGHRS, CDR2 YFSETQ. The CDR3 coding sequence is TGCGCCAGCAGCTTGTCTGGGGGGGCCTACAATGAGCAGTTCTTC. Its translation: CASSLSGGAYNEQFF. Full variable domain (outside the CDR3, taken from reference TRBV5-1 and TRBJ2-1): KAGVTQTPRYLIKTRGQQVTLSCSPISGHRSVSWYQQTPGQGLQFLFEYFSETQRNKGNFPGRFSGRQFSNSRSEMNVSTLELGDSALYLCASSLSGGAYNEQFFGPGTRLTVL.